This T cell receptor (beta chain) emerged from a study of OX40 agonist ivuxolimab in advanced cancers. As for the study more broadly: The costimulatory receptor OX40 (CD134) was targeted by ivuxolimab, a fully human IgG2 agonistic monoclonal antibody. Prior anti-PD-1, anti-PD-L1 or anti-CTLA-4 therapy was permitted, and 40% to 50% of dose-escalation patients had received checkpoint inhibitors. Intravenous ivuxolimab was administered to patients every 2 weeks at six dose levels: 0.01, 0.1, 0.3, 1.5, 3 and 10 mg/kg. The paper describes the monotherapy dose-escalation part (N = 52 patients) of the phase I trial of ivuxolimab. In the dose-escalation cohort, more than 75% of patients were male, and the mean age was approximately 64 years, with a range of 23 to 79. Peripheral TCRbeta sequencing was intended to test whether TCR sequence diversity was altered and clonal T-cell expansion was caused by ivuxolimab. Of the approximately 50 dose-escalation patients, hepatocellular carcinoma was present in 19, melanoma in roughly 15, renal cell carcinoma in 9 and head and neck cancer in 9. Three dose-escalation patients achieved partial responses, one with hepatocellular carcinoma and two with cutaneous melanoma.

About this clone: This receptor's antigen is unknown. No base qualities exist here, and no much larger clone lies one base off it.

Patients with a history of autoimmune disease or receiving systemic immunosuppression were excluded from the trial. Peripheral blood for TCR sequencing was drawn from every dose cohort at baseline, at cycle 4 day 1 and at cycle 7 day 1. Samples came from an open-label, multicenter, first-in-human phase I dose-escalation trial of ivuxolimab. Adults with locally advanced or metastatic head and neck squamous cell, hepatocellular, melanoma or renal cell carcinoma were enrolled in the trial. CD4+ and CD8+ T cells were sorted separately from peripheral blood before TCR sequencing. Broad study findings and their caveats: Low levels of normalized T-cell clonal expansion were also seen in some patients who did not respond. In the 0.1-3.0 mg/kg groups, partial responders were among the patients with the lowest normalized peripheral clonal expansion, particularly in CD8+ T cells. Clonal expansion of both CD4+ and CD8+ blood T cells was observed from baseline to week 6 at doses 0.1 to 3.0 mg/kg. The antigen specificity of the clonally expanded peripheral T cells was not determined. After ivuxolimab, CD8+ T cells had more expanded clones than CD4+ T cells on average.

To sequence the TCRbeta CDR3 region, genomic DNA was isolated from the sorted cells. The immunoSEQ Assay was used for sequencing of TCRbeta CDR3 regions. TCRdb obtained this table from immuneACCESS and retained in-frame rearrangements with V and J assigned. These tables miss some clones; where compared with another copy, unresolved V genes account for less than half of the shortfall, and the remainder is unexplained. Counted in this sample were some 79,000 clones; about 93% of them appeared once. The top ten hold 0.44% of the sample. Taken from cysteine to phenylalanine, the CDR3 has 13 residues. Only CDR3 DNA remains: 39 bases, in frame from the first base. The germline V gene (reference sequence) specifies SEHNR as CDR1 and FQNEAQ as CDR2. The junction shows trimming of 0 bases on V and 7 bases on J, and the gene matches do not reach 2 bases of it.

Specimen: CD4+ or CD8+ T cells sorted from blood, collected in a trial of the OX40 agonist ivuxolimab. Recombination linked TRBV7-9 to TRBJ1-2, and 7 junctional nucleotides match TRBD1. The TCR was taken from an adult with an advanced solid tumor such as melanoma, head and neck, liver or kidney cancer. The DNA is as follows: TGTGCCAGCAGCTTAGCAGGGGGCAGTGGCTACACCTTC. This is translated as CASSLAGGSGYTF.